These 17 T cell receptor beta chains share one sample of origin, sequenced in a study of T cell repertoires in cytomegalovirus infection. No antigens are known for them. MiXCR was run by TCRdb on the reads, yielding one entry per CDR3 protein. This table has roughly 120,000 distinct CDR3 sequences, about 30% appearing once. Sequences were derived from CD8+ T cells from cultured PBMCs, sampled from culture after CMV antigen stimulation. The receptors were gathered from a human donor in good health (CMV status not recorded). Some clones in this sample may be carry-over from other donors' samples.

This clonotype was seen more than once but under ten times. V gene TRBV12-3 or TRBV12-4 combines with J gene TRBJ2-1; D is ambiguous. Deletions cut 5 bases from V and 4 bases from J, with 9 bases between. This CDR3 is built from 13 residues. This CDR3 is CASSMGLYNEQFF. DNA of the CDR3: TGTGCCAGCAGTATGGGCCTATACAATGAGCAGTTCTTC.

This clonotype was observed a few times. The rearrangement joins TRBV6-2 or TRBV6-3 to TRBJ2-1; TRBD2 matches at 7 bases. With V trimmed by 5 bases and J by 8 bases, 6 bases remained unmatched. The CDR3 loop spans 13 amino acids. The germline V gene encodes CDR1 MNHEY and CDR2 SVGEGT. CDR3 DNA: TGTGCCAGCAGTATGACTAGCTTCGATGAGCAGTTCTTC. This codes for CASSMTSFDEQFF.

The rearrangement links TRBV5-1 to TRBJ1-1, with a possible D match to TRBD1 (6 bases). The CDR3 sequence is 16 residues long. The V end was cut by 0 bases, the J end by 4 bases, with 16 bases between. Per germline, CDR1 SGHRS and CDR2 YFSETQ. CDR3 protein: CASSLAGEGVGTEAFF. The CDR3 DNA is TGCGCCAGCAGCTTGGCAGGGGAGGGTGTCGGCACTGAAGCTTTCTTT.

The chain combines TRBV6-2 or TRBV6-3 with TRBJ2-2, with 8 bases matching TRBD1. From germline, CDR1 is MNHEY and CDR2 SVGEGT. V shed 7 bases and J 4 bases; nucleotides not matched to a gene: 5. The CDR3 length is 14 residues. The CDR3 loop reads CASTGGAGTGELFF. The DNA of the CDR3 is TGTGCCAGCACAGGGGGCGCGGGCACCGGGGAGCTGTTTTTT.

The rearrangement joins TRBV6-6 to TRBJ2-3; no reliable D call. Looked up from germline, CDR1 is MNHNY and CDR2 is SVGAGI (reference sequence). This CDR3 comprises 14 residues. V was shortened by 5 bases and J by 5 bases, with 14 bases between the two germline ends. CDR3 DNA: TGTGCCAGCAGTAAGATCGGAGAGGTAGATACGCAGTATTTT. It specifies CASSKIGEVDTQYF.

This rearrangement joins TRBV2 to TRBJ1-1, with a tentative D call TRBD1 (6 bases). Trimming cost V 4 bases and J 11 bases, with 11 bases left between them. This CDR3 is 11 amino acids long. CDR1 SNHLY and CDR2 FYNNEI come from the germline V gene. CDR3 sequence reads: CASSGGGRAFF. DNA of the CDR3: TGTGCCAGCAGTGGAGGGGGGCGGGCTTTCTTT.

The V call is TRBV7-2, the J call TRBJ2-7; D uncertain. The germline V and J ends were trimmed by 4 bases and 2 bases, with 12 bases remaining between them. The CDR3 is made up of 14 amino acids. In germline, CDR1 is SGHTA, CDR2 FQGNSA. CDR3 sequence: CASSSSPNPYEQYF. The CDR3 DNA follows: TGTGCCAGCAGCTCCAGCCCAAACCCCTACGAGCAGTACTTC.

The chain recombines TRBV7-3 with TRBJ2-1; tentatively, D is TRBD2 (7 bases). V was pared by 5 bases and J by 3 bases, with 17 bases between. The CDR3 is made up of 16 amino acids. Germline CDR1 reads SGHTA; CDR2 reads FQGTGA. This CDR3 reads CASSLNGGAHYNEQFF. The CDR3 DNA reads TGTGCCAGCAGCCTTAATGGGGGGGCCCACTACAATGAGCAGTTCTTC. Combining the CDR3 with reference TRBV7-3 and TRBJ2-1 gives the whole variable domain GAGVSQTPSNKVTEKGKYVELRCDPISGHTALYWYRQSLGQGPEFLIYFQGTGAADDSGLPNDRFFAVRPEGSVSTLKIQRTERGDSAVYLCASSLNGGAHYNEQFFGPGTRLTVL.

This sequence joins TRBV6-6 and TRBJ2-1; 9 nucleotides align to TRBD2. This CDR3 spans 14 amino acids. Germline values: CDR1 MNHNY, CDR2 SVGAGI (reference sequence). V was pared by 7 bases and J by 6 bases, with 7 bases of the junction left unmatched. CDR3 region: CASTPGLAGNEQFF. In nucleotides, the CDR3 is TGTGCCAGCACACCGGGACTAGCTGGCAATGAGCAGTTCTTC.

The rearrangement uses TRBV6-1 and TRBJ2-1; D is unresolved. The CDR3 is 11 amino acids. Trimming removed 4 bases at V and 4 bases at J, with 2 bases between. The germline V gene has CDR1 MNHNS and CDR2 SASEGT. The CDR3 region is CASSVYNEQFF. CDR3 DNA: TGTGCCAGCAGTGTTTACAATGAGCAGTTCTTC.

The chain couples TRBV15 to TRBJ2-3; D remains ambiguous. CDR1 LNHNV and CDR2 YYDKDF come from the germline V gene (reference sequence). The V end was cut by 3 bases, the J end by 0 bases, with 1 base between. The CDR3 is made up of 12 amino acids. CDR3 sequence: CATSRSTDTQYF. CDR3 sequence (DNA): TGTGCCACCAGCAGGAGCACAGATACGCAGTATTTT.

The rearrangement uses TRBV14 and TRBJ2-2; TRBD2 might be the D (5 bases). Germline CDR1 and CDR2: SGHDN and FVKESK. Trimming cost V 0 bases and J 5 bases, with 7 bases left between them. The CDR3 is made up of 14 amino acids. CDR3 residues: CASSQDRLTGELFF. Here the CDR3 DNA reads TGTGCCAGCAGCCAAGATCGACTAACCGGGGAGCTGTTTTTT.

This clonotype showed up many times. The gene calls are TRBV7-8 and TRBJ1-1; D uncertain. CDR1 is SGHVS and CDR2 is FQNEAQ in the germline V gene. V lost 5 bases, J lost 0 bases, and 10 bases lay in between. CDR3 length: 14 residues. In DNA, the CDR3 is TGTGCCAGCAGCCCCCCACAAATGAACACTGAAGCTTTCTTT. Translating gives CASSPPQMNTEAFF.

This clonotype was picked up a small number of times. The genes are TRBV7-9 and TRBJ2-1; 7 bases align to TRBD1. The V and J ends lost 0 bases and 3 bases, in that order; junction bases with no gene match: 5. The CDR3 contains 16 residues. Germline CDR1 SEHNR, CDR2 FQNEAQ (reference sequence). For the CDR3, the DNA is TGTGCCAGCAGCTTAGCTCAGGGGGTGAACTACAATGAGCAGTTCTTC. Translating it yields CASSLAQGVNYNEQFF. The complete variable domain, with remaining parts taken from reference TRBV7-9 and TRBJ2-1, reads DTGVSQNPRHKITKRGQNVTFRCDPISEHNRLYWYRQTLGQGPEFLTYFQNEAQLEKSRLLSDRFSAERPKGSFSTLEIQRTEQGDSAMYLCASSLAQGVNYNEQFFGPGTRLTVL.

The sample holds many counts of this clonotype. The CDR3 loop reads CASSSGTGNYEQYF. Here the CDR3 DNA reads TGTGCCAGCAGTTCCGGGACAGGGAACTACGAGCAGTACTTC. The J gene is TRBJ2-7, the V gene TRBV28, with 9 bases identical to TRBD1. The V segment lost 4 bases and the J segment 3 bases; nucleotides outside the gene matches: 4. CDR1 is MDHEN, CDR2 SYDVKM, per germline. This CDR3 is 14 amino acids long.

This chain joins TRBV12-5 and TRBJ1-4; D uncertain. V shed 6 bases and J shed 0 bases, with 8 bases lying between them. Germline assignment: CDR1 LGHNT and CDR2 FRNRAP. The length of the CDR3 is 14 residues. In nucleotides, the CDR3 is TGTGCTAGTGGCCACAGTTCAACTAATGAAAAACTGTTTTTT. It translates to CASGHSSTNEKLFF.

This clonotype was seen only a few times. J is TRBJ1-2 and V is TRBV28, with 7 bases that match TRBD1. CDR1 is MDHEN, CDR2 SYDVKM, per germline. V was pared by 6 bases and J by 7 bases, with 20 bases of the junction left unmatched. The CDR3 totals 17 residues. The CDR3 loop is CASRLMWDSLPWSGYTF. CDR3 nucleotide sequence: TGTGCCAGCAGACTTATGTGGGACAGCCTTCCGTGGAGTGGCTACACCTTC.